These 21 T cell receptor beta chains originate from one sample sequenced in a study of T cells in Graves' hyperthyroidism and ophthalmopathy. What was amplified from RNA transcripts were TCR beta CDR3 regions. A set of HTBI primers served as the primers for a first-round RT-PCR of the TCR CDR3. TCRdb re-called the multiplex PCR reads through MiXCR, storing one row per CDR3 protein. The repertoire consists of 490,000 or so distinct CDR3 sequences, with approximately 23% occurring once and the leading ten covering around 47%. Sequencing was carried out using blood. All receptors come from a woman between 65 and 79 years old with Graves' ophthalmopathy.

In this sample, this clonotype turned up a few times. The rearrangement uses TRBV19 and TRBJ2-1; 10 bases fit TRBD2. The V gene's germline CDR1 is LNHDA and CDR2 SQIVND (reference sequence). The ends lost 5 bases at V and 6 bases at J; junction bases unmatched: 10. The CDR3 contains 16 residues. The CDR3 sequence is CASSLSSGSSGNEQFF. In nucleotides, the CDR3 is TGTGCCAGTAGTTTATCTAGCGGGAGCTCGGGCAATGAGCAGTTCTTC.

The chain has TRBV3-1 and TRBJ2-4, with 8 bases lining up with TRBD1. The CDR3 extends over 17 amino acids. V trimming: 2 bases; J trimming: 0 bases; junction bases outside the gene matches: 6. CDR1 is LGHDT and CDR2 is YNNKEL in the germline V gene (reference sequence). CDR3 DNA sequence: TGTGCCAGCAGCCAAAACACAGGGGGTGAAGCCAAAAACATTCAGTACTTC. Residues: CASSQNTGGEAKNIQYF.

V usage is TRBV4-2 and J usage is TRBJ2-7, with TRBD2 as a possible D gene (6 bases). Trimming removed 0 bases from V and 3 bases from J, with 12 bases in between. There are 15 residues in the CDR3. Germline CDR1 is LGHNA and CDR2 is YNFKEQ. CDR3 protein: CASSQDKGGNYEQYF. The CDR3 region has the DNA TGTGCCAGCAGCCAAGATAAGGGAGGTAACTACGAGCAGTACTTC.

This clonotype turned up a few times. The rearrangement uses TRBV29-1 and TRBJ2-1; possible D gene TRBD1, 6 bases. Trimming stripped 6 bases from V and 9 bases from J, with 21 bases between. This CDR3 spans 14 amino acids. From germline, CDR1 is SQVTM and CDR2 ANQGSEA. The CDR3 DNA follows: TGCAGCGTGGTACAGGGCGGTTGGGGGCGTGAGCAGTTCTTC. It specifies CSVVQGGWGREQFF.

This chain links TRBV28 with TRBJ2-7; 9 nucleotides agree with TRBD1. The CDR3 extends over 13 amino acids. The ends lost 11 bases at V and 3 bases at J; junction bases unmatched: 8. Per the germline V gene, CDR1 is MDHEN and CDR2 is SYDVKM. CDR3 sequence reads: CAGSGTGLYEQYF. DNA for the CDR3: TGTGCCGGCTCCGGGACAGGGCTCTACGAGCAGTACTTC.

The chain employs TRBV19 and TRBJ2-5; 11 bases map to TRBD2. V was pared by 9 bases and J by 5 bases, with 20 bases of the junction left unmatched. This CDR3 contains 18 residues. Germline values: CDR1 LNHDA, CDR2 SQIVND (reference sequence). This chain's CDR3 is CASSQGTIAGGPGETQYF. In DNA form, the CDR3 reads TGTGCCAGCTCTCAAGGGACGATAGCGGGAGGGCCGGGGGAGACCCAGTACTTC.

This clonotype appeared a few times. The CDR3 bases are TGTGCCAGCAGTTACTCATCGGGAGGGTTCAATGAGCAGTTCTTC. As protein: CASSYSSGGFNEQFF. This chain uses TRBV6-6 with TRBJ2-1; TRBD2 agrees at 8 bases. The CDR3 consists of 15 residues. CDR1 and CDR2 (germline): MNHNY, SVGAGI (reference sequence). Germline trimming cut 0 bases from V and 6 bases from J; bases unmatched to any gene: 4.

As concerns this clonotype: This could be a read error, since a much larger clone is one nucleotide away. The CDR3 region is CASKQHGKPQHF. The CDR3 DNA is TGTGCCAGCAAGCAGCACGGGAAGCCCCAGCATTTT. The chain is built from TRBV2 and TRBJ1-5; D is unclear. V lost 7 bases to trimming and J lost 8 bases, with 12 bases between them. The germline V gene encodes CDR1 SNHLY and CDR2 FYNNEI. The CDR3 totals 12 residues.

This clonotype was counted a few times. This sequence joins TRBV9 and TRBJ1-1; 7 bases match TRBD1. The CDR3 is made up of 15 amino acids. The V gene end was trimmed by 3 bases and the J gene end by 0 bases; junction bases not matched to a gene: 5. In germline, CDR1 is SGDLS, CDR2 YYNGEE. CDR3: CASSAQGGMNTEAFF. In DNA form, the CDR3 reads TGTGCCAGCAGCGCCCAGGGGGGTATGAACACTGAAGCTTTCTTT.

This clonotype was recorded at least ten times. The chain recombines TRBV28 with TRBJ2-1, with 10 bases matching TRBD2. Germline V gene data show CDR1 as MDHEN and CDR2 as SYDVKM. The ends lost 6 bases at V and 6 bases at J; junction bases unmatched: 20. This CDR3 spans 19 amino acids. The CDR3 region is CASSKPGLASTLGRNEQFF. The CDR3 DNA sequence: TGTGCCAGCAGCAAACCGGGACTAGCGTCTACCCTGGGGCGCAATGAGCAGTTCTTC.

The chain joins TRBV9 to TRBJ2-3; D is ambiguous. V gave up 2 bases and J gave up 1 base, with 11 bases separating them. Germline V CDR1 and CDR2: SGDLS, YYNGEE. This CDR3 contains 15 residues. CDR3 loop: CASSVGWSGTDTQYF. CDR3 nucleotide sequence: TGTGCCAGCAGCGTCGGGTGGAGCGGCACAGATACGCAGTATTTT. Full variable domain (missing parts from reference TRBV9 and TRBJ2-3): DSGVTQTPKHLITATGQRVTLRCSPRSGDLSVYWYQQSLDQGLQFLIQYYNGEERAKGNILERFSAQQFPDLHSELNLSSLELGDSALYFCASSVGWSGTDTQYFGPGTRLTVL.

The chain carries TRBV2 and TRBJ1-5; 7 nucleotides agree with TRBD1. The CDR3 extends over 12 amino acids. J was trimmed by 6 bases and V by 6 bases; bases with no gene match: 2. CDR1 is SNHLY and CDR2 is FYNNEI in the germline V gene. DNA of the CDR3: TGTGCCAGCAGCGAGGGGGCTCAGCCCCAGCATTTT. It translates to CASSEGAQPQHF. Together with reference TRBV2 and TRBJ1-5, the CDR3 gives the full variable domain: EPEVTQTPSHQVTQMGQEVILRCVPISNHLYFYWYRQILGQKVEFLVSFYNNEISEKSEIFDDQFSVERPDGSNFTLKIRSTKLEDSAMYFCASSEGAQPQHFGDGTRLSIL.

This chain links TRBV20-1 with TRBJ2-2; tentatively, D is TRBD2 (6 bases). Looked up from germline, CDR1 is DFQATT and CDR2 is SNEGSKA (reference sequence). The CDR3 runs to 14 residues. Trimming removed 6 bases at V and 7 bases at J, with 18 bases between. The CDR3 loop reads CSATSRRAFGELFF. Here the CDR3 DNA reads TGCAGTGCCACTTCCAGGAGGGCCTTCGGGGAGCTGTTTTTT.

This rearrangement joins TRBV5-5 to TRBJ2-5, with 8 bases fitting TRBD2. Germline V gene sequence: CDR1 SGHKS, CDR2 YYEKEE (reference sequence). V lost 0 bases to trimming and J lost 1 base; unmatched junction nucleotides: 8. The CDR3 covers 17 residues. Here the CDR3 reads CASSLGLGGRSQETQYF. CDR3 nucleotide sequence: TGTGCCAGCAGCTTGGGTCTAGGCGGGAGGTCCCAAGAGACCCAGTACTTC.

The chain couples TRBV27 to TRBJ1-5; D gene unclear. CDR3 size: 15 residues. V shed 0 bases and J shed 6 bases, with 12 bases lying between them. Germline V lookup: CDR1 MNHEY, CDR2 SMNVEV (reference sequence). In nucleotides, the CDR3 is TGTGCCAGCAGTTTATCTTGGGGAGACGGTCAGCCCCAGCATTTT. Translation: CASSLSWGDGQPQHF.

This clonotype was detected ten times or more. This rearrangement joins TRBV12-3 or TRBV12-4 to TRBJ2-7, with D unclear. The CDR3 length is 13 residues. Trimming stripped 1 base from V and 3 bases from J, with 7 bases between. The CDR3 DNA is TGTGCCAGCAGTTTAGAGGGCGACTACGAGCAGTACTTC. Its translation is CASSLEGDYEQYF.

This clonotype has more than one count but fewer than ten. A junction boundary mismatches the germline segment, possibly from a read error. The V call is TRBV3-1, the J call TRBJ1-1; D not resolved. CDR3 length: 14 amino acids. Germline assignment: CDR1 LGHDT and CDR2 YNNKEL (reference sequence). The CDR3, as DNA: TGTGCCAGCACCCAACGGGCGCTGAACACTGAAGCTTTCTTT. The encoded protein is CASTQRALNTEAFF.

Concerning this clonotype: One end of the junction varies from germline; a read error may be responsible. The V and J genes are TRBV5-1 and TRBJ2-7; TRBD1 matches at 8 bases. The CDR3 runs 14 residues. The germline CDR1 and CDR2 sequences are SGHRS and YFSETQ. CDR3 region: CASSPWTGRNERYF. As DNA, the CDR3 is TGCGCCAGCAGCCCCTGGACAGGGAGGAACGAGCGGTACTTC.

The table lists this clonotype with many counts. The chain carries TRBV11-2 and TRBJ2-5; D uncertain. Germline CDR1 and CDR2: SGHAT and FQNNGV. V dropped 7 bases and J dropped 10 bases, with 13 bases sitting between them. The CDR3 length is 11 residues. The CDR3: CASTSGLDQYF. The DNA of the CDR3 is TGTGCCAGCACCTCCGGATTAGACCAGTACTTC.

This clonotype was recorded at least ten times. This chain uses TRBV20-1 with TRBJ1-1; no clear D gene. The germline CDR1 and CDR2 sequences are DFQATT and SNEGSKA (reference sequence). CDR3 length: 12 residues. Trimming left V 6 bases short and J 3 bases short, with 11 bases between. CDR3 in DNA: TGCAGTGCCTTCCTTAGGGACACTGAAGCTTTCTTT. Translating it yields CSAFLRDTEAFF.

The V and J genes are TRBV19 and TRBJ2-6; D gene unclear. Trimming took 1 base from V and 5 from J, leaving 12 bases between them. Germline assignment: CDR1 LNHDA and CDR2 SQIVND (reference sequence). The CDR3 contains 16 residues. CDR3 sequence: CASSIAAVGWANVLTF. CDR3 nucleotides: TGTGCCAGTAGTATAGCGGCGGTTGGTTGGGCCAACGTCCTGACTTTC.